This TCR beta chain appears in the sequencing data of a study of identical twins. In regard to this clonotype: What it recognizes is unknown.

Notes on the study in general: Low generation-probability sequences were in excess among twin-shared out-of-frame alpha sequences.

TCRdb ran MiXCR on the 5' RACE reads and lists one entry per CDR3 protein. The sample carries hundreds of thousands of distinct CDR3 sequences, 6% to 9% recorded once. The germline V gene encodes CDR1 SGHRS and CDR2 YFSETQ. The CDR3 length is 17 residues. The ends lost 3 bases at V and 5 bases at J; junction bases unmatched: 11. This sample was shared with a second study, whose subject was yellow fever vaccine responses in identical twins.

The gene calls are TRBV5-1 and TRBJ2-5, with 12 bases that match TRBD2. The material sequenced was memory (CD45RO+) T cells sorted from blood. The sequence came from a woman aged 18-35 years in good health. CDR3 nucleotides: TGCGCCAGCAGCTCAAGAGCTAGCGGGGGGGCCGAGGAGACCCAGTACTTC. Translated, it gives CASSSRASGGAEETQYF.